The 16 T cell receptor beta chains below were found in one sample sequenced in a study of PD-1 blockade in mismatch repair-deficient tumors. Generated by immunoSEQ multiplex PCR, the TCRdb table keeps only in-frame clones and is missing some. Of tens of thousands of clones in the sample, roughly 80% were seen once. The sequencing used peripheral blood, collected 44 weeks after starting pembrolizumab. The receptors were sampled from an adult with mismatch repair-deficient cancer.

In this sample, this clone turned up once. J is TRBJ1-4 and V is TRBV10-3; D unresolved. V lost 0 bases and J lost 4, with 9 bases in between. CDR1 ENHRY and CDR2 SYGVKD come from the germline V gene. CDR3 size: 15 residues. The CDR3 protein is CAISESQLDNEKLFF. In DNA form, the CDR3 reads TGTGCCATCAGTGAGTCCCAGTTAGATAATGAAAAACTGTTTTTT.

The chain uses TRBV10-2 and TRBJ2-1; D gene ambiguous. This CDR3 has 16 residues. Trimming stripped 2 bases from V and 8 bases from J, with 19 bases between. CDR1 and CDR2 (germline): WSHSY, SAAADI. CDR3 residues: CASSETRVRLGDEQFF. The CDR3, as DNA: TGCGCCAGCAGTGAGACCAGAGTCAGGCTCGGCGATGAGCAGTTCTTC.

The V call is TRBV29-1, the J call TRBJ2-5; TRBD2 aligns across 10 bases. V lost 5 bases and J lost 4; bases outside the gene matches: 7. The germline V gene encodes CDR1 SQVTM and CDR2 ANQGSEA. The length of the CDR3 is 14 residues. CDR3 in DNA: TGCAGCGTTCCTAGCGGGAGCGGTCGAGAGACCCAGTACTTC. Translated, it gives CSVPSGSGRETQYF. Complete variable domain (other parts from reference TRBV29-1 and TRBJ2-5): SAVISQKPSRDICQRGTSLTIQCQVDSQVTMMFWYRQQPGQSLTLIATANQGSEATYESGFVIDKFPISRPNLTFSTLTVSNMSPEDSSIYLCSVPSGSGRETQYFGPGTRLLVL.

J is TRBJ1-1 and V is TRBV7-2; D may be TRBD1 (6 bases). Per the germline V gene, CDR1 is SGHTA and CDR2 is FQGNSA. The CDR3 covers 14 residues. Between the trimmed V and J ends, which lost 0 bases and 8 bases, there was a span of 13 bases. The CDR3 spells CASSLAGAGFEAFF. CDR3 sequence (DNA): TGTGCCAGCAGCTTAGCGGGGGCCGGCTTCGAAGCTTTCTTT.

V gene TRBV6-1 combines with J gene TRBJ2-7, with D possibly being TRBD2 (7 bases). V was cut by 6 bases and J by 4 bases, with 13 bases left in between. The CDR3 is made up of 13 amino acids. Per germline, CDR1 MNHNS and CDR2 SASEGT. The CDR3 sequence is CASRGGGPYEQYF. The CDR3 DNA reads as TGTGCCAGCAGGGGAGGGGGTCCATACGAGCAGTACTTC.

The chain is built from TRBV18 and TRBJ2-2; 9 bases match TRBD1. Germline V gives CDR1 KGHSH, CDR2 LQKENI. The J segment lost 5 bases and the V segment lost 4 bases, leaving 8 bases of the junction unmatched. This CDR3 is built from 16 residues. As DNA, the CDR3 is TGTGCCAGCTCACAAAAGACAGGGGGACAGACCGGGGAGCTGTTTTTT. This sequence encodes CASSQKTGGQTGELFF. Full variable domain (remainder filled in from reference TRBV18 and TRBJ2-2): NAGVMQNPRHLVRRRGQEARLRCSPMKGHSHVYWYRQLPEEGLKFMVYLQKENIIDESGMPKERFSAEFPKEGPSILRIQQVVRGDSAAYFCASSQKTGGQTGELFFGEGSRLTVL.

The V call is TRBV12-5, the J call TRBJ2-1; possibly TRBD2 for D (6 bases). CDR3 size: 16 residues. With 5 bases removed from V and 8 bases from J, the gap between germline ends came to 22 bases. The germline V gene has CDR1 LGHNT and CDR2 FRNRAP. The CDR3 bases are TGTGCTAGTGGTGACGAGAAGGGGCGCGGGGCCGATGAGCAGTTCTTC. Amino acids: CASGDEKGRGADEQFF.

The chain couples TRBV6-1 to TRBJ2-3; 8 bases line up with TRBD2. The trim removed 4 bases at V and 3 bases at J, leaving 3 bases unmatched. This CDR3 contains 14 residues. From germline, CDR1 is MNHNS and CDR2 SASEGT. In nucleotides, the CDR3 is TGTGCCAGCAGTGTCACTAGCGGAACAGATACGCAGTATTTT. Encoded protein: CASSVTSGTDTQYF.

This clone was seen a handful of times. The chain has TRBV19 and TRBJ1-2, with a tentative D call TRBD1 (5 bases). This CDR3 has 14 residues. From germline, CDR1 is LNHDA and CDR2 SQIVND (reference sequence). Between the trimmed V and J ends, which lost 3 bases and 10 bases, there was a span of 18 bases. CDR3 in amino acids: CASSIPPTDRNYTF. The CDR3 nucleotides read TGTGCCAGTAGTATCCCCCCGACCGACAGAAACTACACCTTC.

The genes are TRBV5-6 and TRBJ2-7; TRBD2 aligns across 8 bases. The germline CDR1 and CDR2 sequences are SGHDT and YYEEEE. V trimming: 3 bases; J trimming: 6 bases; junction bases outside the gene matches: 11. This CDR3 contains 15 residues. The CDR3 DNA is TGTGCCAGCAGCTATTCCCCTAGCGGGTTCGGCGAGCAGTACTTC. Translating gives CASSYSPSGFGEQYF.

This rearrangement joins TRBV2 to TRBJ2-1; TRBD2 is a possible D gene (5 bases). CDR1 and CDR2 from the germline V gene are SNHLY and FYNNEI. The CDR3 is 14 amino acids. V lost 4 bases and J 7 bases, leaving 14 bases between the germline ends. The CDR3, as DNA: TGTGCCAGCAGTGGCGATCGGGATTGGAATGAGCAGTTCTTC. Amino acids: CASSGDRDWNEQFF.

On this clone itself: The junction does not match germline at one end; this may be a read error. The genes are TRBV7-9 and TRBJ2-1; 9 nucleotides match TRBD2. CDR1 SEHNR and CDR2 FQNEAQ come from the germline V gene (reference sequence). The CDR3 is made up of 18 amino acids. The CDR3 loop is CASSLYQREVVRYSEQFF. CDR3 bases: TGTGCCAGCAGCTTATACCAGCGGGAGGTGGTGAGGTACAGTGAGCAGTTCTTC.

This rearrangement joins TRBV25-1 to TRBJ2-7, with D unresolved. CDR1 is MGHDK and CDR2 is SYGVNS in the germline V gene. CDR3 length equals 14 residues. Trimming shortened V by 4 bases and J by 3 bases, and 13 bases separated the two germline ends. CDR3 amino acids: CASSGTLDLYEQYF. CDR3 sequence (DNA): TGTGCCAGCAGTGGGACCTTGGATCTCTACGAGCAGTACTTC.

The V and J genes are TRBV7-9 and TRBJ2-5; possibly TRBD1 or TRBD2 for D (6 bases each). V shed 1 base and J shed 5 bases, with 11 bases lying between them. CDR3 length: 14 residues. Germline-derived CDR1 and CDR2 are SEHNR and FQNEAQ (reference sequence). CDR3: CASSLGLGGETQYF. The CDR3 nucleotides read TGTGCCAGCAGCTTAGGACTAGGGGGGGAGACCCAGTACTTC.

J is TRBJ2-3 and V is TRBV2; D is uncertain. Looked up from germline, CDR1 is SNHLY and CDR2 is FYNNEI. The CDR3 covers 12 residues. V shed 4 bases and J shed 5 bases, with 7 bases lying between them. CDR3 region: CASSAGVDTQYF. CDR3 nucleotide sequence: TGTGCCAGCAGTGCGGGTGTAGATACGCAGTATTTT.

The chain combines TRBV10-3 with TRBJ2-3; 10 bases fit TRBD2. V lost 2 bases to trimming and J lost 1 base; unmatched junction nucleotides: 3. Germline CDR1 is ENHRY and CDR2 is SYGVKD. This CDR3 spans 16 amino acids. The CDR3 protein is CAISETSGTGTDTQYF. The CDR3, as DNA: TGTGCCATCAGTGAGACTAGCGGGACGGGCACAGATACGCAGTATTTT.